This TCR beta chain was sequenced during a study of cytomegalovirus exposure and HLA in healthy donors. General observations from the study: A link between a missense DCLRE1C variant and TCR beta V- and J-gene trimming emerged from a later analysis. Other equally common chains were less clonally expanded than HLA-associated TCR beta chains, a later analysis showed. An analysis that was carried out later associated 17,000 or so TCR beta sequences with HLA alleles at 0.05 false discovery rate.

PCR primers comprised 60 Vbeta and 13 Jbeta primers. Sequenced by immunoSEQ multiplex PCR; TCRdb stores in-frame clones only, minus some. Of 100,000 to 150,000 clones listed, about four fifths are singletons. The CDR3 contains 13 residues. The J segment lost 13 bases and the V segment lost 2 bases, leaving 4 bases of the junction unmatched. Germline CDR1 and CDR2: WSHSY and SAAADI. As for this clone: Antigen: not known.

The V and J genes are TRBV10-2 and TRBJ1-6; 8 bases are shared with TRBD1. The sequence derives from a man younger than 35 in good health and CMV-seronegative. Input material: PBMCs. Written as DNA, the CDR3 is TGCGCCAGCAGTGAGAGTGGGGACAGGCCCCTCCACTTT. Translating gives CASSESGDRPLHF.